This entry features one T cell receptor (beta chain) sequence. The antigen is not known. Sequencing relied on immunoSEQ assay v3.0, run at survey level. Libraries were prepared by immunoSEQ multiplex PCR; TCRdb keeps only in-frame clonotypes and omits some of them. The data contain some 30,000 clones, almost 95% of them singletons. Clinicians in the United States treated all participants with HIV. Trimming stripped 4 bases from V and 4 bases from J, with 16 bases between. The CDR3 is made up of 15 amino acids. Per the germline V gene, CDR1 is SGHAT and CDR2 is FQNNGV. This sample was taken from a study of long-term antiretroviral therapy in people with HIV. Overall study results and limits: HIV repertoires had narrower CDR3 length ranges than controls.

This clonotype originated in a man aged 50-60 years with HIV. The chain couples TRBV11-2 to TRBJ1-2; D gene ambiguous. Sequenced here: unsorted PBMCs, sampled more than 7.3 years after starting antiretroviral therapy. CDR3 residues: CASSSSHGGVYGYTF. Here the CDR3 DNA reads TGTGCCAGCAGCTCCAGCCACGGCGGGGTCTATGGCTACACCTTC.